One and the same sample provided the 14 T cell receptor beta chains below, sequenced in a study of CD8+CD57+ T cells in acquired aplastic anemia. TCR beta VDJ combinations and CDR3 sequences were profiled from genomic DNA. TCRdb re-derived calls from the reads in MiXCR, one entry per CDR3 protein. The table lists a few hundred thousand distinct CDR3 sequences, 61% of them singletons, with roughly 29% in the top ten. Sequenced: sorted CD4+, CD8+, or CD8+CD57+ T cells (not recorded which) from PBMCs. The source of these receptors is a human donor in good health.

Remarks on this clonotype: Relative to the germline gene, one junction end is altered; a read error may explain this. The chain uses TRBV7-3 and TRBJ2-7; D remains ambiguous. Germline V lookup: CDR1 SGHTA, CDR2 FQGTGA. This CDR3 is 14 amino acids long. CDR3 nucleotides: TGTGCCGGCAGTCCCGGCAGGCTCAACTACGAGCAGTACTTC. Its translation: CAGSPGRLNYEQYF.

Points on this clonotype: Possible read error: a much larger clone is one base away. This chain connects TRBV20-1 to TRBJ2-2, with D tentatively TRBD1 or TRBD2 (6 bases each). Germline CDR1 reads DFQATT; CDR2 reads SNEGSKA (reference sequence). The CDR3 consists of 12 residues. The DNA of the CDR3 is TGCGGTGCTAGGGACTTCGAGGGGGGGCTGTTTTTT. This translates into CGARDFEGGLFF.

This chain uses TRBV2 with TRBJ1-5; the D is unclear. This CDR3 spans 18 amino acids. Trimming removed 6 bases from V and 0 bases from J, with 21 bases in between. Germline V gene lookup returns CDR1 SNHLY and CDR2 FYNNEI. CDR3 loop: CASSQGPLPYDSNQPQHF. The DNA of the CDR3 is TGTGCCAGCAGCCAAGGGCCCCTCCCATACGATAGCAATCAGCCCCAGCATTTT.

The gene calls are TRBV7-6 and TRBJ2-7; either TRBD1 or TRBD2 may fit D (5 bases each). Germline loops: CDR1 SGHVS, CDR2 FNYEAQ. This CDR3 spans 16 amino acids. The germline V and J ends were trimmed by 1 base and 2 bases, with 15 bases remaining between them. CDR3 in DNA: TGTGCCAGCAGCTTAGTAGTGGGGGACGGACCCTACGAGCAGTACTTC. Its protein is CASSLVVGDGPYEQYF.

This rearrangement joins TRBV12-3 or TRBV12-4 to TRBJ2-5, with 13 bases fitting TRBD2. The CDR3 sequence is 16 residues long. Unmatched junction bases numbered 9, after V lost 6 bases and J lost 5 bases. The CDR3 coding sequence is TGTGCCAGCAGCCGACGCCCGACTAGCGGGAGGGAGACCCAGTACTTC. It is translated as CASSRRPTSGRETQYF.

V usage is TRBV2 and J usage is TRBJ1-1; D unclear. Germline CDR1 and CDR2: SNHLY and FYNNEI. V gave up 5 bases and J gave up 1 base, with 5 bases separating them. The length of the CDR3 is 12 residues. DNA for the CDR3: TGTGCCAGCAGTCTCCAGAACACTGAAGCTTTCTTT. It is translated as CASSLQNTEAFF.

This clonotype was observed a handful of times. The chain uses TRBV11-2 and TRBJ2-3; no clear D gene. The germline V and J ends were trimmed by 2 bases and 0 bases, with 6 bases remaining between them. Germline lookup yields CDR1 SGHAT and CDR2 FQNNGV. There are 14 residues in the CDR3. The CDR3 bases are TGTGCCAGCAGCTTATTAGACAGCACAGATACGCAGTATTTT. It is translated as CASSLLDSTDTQYF. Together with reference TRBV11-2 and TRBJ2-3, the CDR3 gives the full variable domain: EAGVAQSPRYKIIEKRQSVAFWCNPISGHATLYWYQQILGQGPKLLIQFQNNGVVDDSQLPKDRFSAERLKGVDSTLKIQPAKLEDSAVYLCASSLLDSTDTQYFGPGTRLTVL.

CDR3 coding DNA: TGTGCCAGCAGCCGATCGGTGGGTGGACAGCCCCAGCATTTT. Translating gives CASSRSVGGQPQHF. The chain links TRBV2 to TRBJ1-5; no clear D. The CDR3 is 14 residues long. With 6 bases removed from V and 7 bases from J, the gap between germline ends came to 16 bases. Germline V gene lookup returns CDR1 SNHLY and CDR2 FYNNEI.

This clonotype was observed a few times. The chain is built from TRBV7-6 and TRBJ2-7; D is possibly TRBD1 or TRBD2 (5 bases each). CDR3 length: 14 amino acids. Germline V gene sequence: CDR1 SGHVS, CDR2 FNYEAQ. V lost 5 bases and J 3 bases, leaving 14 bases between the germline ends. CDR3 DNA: TGTGCCAGCAGCCTCGGGACCCCCGGCTACGAGCAGTACTTC. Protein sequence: CASSLGTPGYEQYF.

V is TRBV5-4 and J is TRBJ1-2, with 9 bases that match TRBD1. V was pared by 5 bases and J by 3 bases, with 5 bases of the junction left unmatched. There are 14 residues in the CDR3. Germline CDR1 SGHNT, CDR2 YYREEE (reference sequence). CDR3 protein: CASRRGTGYYGYTF. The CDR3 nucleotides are TGTGCCAGCAGGAGAGGGACAGGGTACTATGGCTACACCTTC.

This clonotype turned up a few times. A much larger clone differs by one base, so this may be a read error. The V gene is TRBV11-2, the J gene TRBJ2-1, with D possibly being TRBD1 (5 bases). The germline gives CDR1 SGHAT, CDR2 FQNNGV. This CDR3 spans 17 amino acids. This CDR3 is CASSSLPQGYLYSEQFF. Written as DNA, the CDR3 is TGTGCCAGCAGCTCCCTCCCTCAGGGCTACTTATACAGTGAGCAGTTCTTC.

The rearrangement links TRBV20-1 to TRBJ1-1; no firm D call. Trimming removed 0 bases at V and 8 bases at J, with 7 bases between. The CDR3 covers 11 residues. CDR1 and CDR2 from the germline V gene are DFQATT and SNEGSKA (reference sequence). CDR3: CSAREGPEAFF. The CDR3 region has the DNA TGCAGTGCTAGAGAAGGGCCAGAAGCTTTCTTT.

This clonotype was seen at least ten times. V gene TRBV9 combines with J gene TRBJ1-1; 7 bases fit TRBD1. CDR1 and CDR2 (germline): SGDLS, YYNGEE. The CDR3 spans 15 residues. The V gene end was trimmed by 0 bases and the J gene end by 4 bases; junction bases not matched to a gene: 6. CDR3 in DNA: TGTGCCAGCAGCGTAGCTTCGGCAGGGGGCACTGAAGCTTTCTTT. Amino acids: CASSVASAGGTEAFF. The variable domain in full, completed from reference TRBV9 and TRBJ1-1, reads DSGVTQTPKHLITATGQRVTLRCSPRSGDLSVYWYQQSLDQGLQFLIQYYNGEERAKGNILERFSAQQFPDLHSELNLSSLELGDSALYFCASSVASAGGTEAFFGQGTRLTVV.

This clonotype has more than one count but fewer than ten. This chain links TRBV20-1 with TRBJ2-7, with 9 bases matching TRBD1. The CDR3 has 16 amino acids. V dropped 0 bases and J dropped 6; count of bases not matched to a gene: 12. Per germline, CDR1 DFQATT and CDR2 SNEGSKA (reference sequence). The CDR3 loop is CSARDLLGQGNPEQYF. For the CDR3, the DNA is TGCAGTGCTAGAGATCTATTGGGACAGGGTAATCCCGAGCAGTACTTC.